Listed here are 32 T cell receptor beta chains from one sample, sequenced in a study of blood T cell repertoires in COVID-19. The method was immunoSEQ multiplex PCR; TCRdb's version includes in-frame clones alone and lacks a portion of them. This table has approximately 46,000 clones, 80% to 90% appearing once. The sequenced sample consisted of peripheral blood. The receptors stem from a human donor in a cohort sampled during active COVID-19.

Worth noting for this clone: Other nucleotide sequences from this sample produce the same CDR3. Here the CDR3 DNA reads TGTGCCAGCAGCTTTAGCGGTAGCACAGATACGCAGTATTTT. It yields the protein CASSFSGSTDTQYF. This sequence joins TRBV11-2 and TRBJ2-3; D may be TRBD2 (6 bases). The CDR3 loop spans 14 amino acids. V was shortened by 3 bases and J by 0 bases, with 7 bases between the two germline ends. Looked up from germline, CDR1 is SGHAT and CDR2 is FQNNGV. The full variable domain, completed using reference TRBV11-2 and TRBJ2-3, is EAGVAQSPRYKIIEKRQSVAFWCNPISGHATLYWYQQILGQGPKLLIQFQNNGVVDDSQLPKDRFSAERLKGVDSTLKIQPAKLEDSAVYLCASSFSGSTDTQYFGPGTRLTVL.

CDR3 region: CASSLLPLQYEQYF. CDR3 coding DNA: TGTGCCAGCAGTTTACTCCCCTTACAGTACGAGCAGTACTTC. The chain has TRBV27 and TRBJ2-7, with D unresolved. The V end was cut by 2 bases, the J end by 4 bases, with 12 bases between. The CDR3 runs to 14 residues. Germline loops: CDR1 MNHEY, CDR2 SMNVEV (reference sequence).

V is TRBV29-1 and J is TRBJ2-2, with D possibly matching TRBD1 (5 bases). The CDR3 contains 14 residues. V lost 5 bases and J lost 0, with 10 bases in between. Germline loops: CDR1 SQVTM, CDR2 ANQGSEA. As DNA, the CDR3 is TGCAGCGTTCTTCGCAGGGCGAACACCGGGGAGCTGTTTTTT. This sequence encodes CSVLRRANTGELFF.

Turning to this clone: A read error may account for a junction end that differs from germline. The chain joins TRBV7-7 to TRBJ2-5; 10 bases are shared with TRBD2. Germline CDR1 SSHAT, CDR2 FNYEAQ (reference sequence). This CDR3 comprises 16 residues. CDR3 in amino acids: CASSLGLALNQETQYF. The CDR3 region has the DNA TGTGCTAGCAGCCTGGGACTAGCGCTAAATCAAGAGACCCAGTACTTC.

CDR3 in amino acids: CASSLGVGTSGGQETQYF. In DNA form, the CDR3 reads TGTGCCAGCAGCTTAGGAGTGGGGACTAGCGGGGGCCAAGAGACCCAGTACTTC. The chain employs TRBV11-3 and TRBJ2-5, with 14 bases aligning to TRBD2. Germline assignment: CDR1 SGHNT and CDR2 YENEEA. V dropped 1 base and J dropped 1; count of bases not matched to a gene: 5. The CDR3 contains 18 residues.

This clone was seen a single time. The gene calls are TRBV15 and TRBJ2-7; no reliable D call. The CDR3 is 13 residues long. With 0 bases removed from V and 2 bases from J, the gap between germline ends came to 5 bases. Germline V gene data show CDR1 as LNHNV and CDR2 as YYDKDF (reference sequence). The CDR3 protein is CATSRDLAYEQYF. In DNA form, the CDR3 reads TGTGCCACCAGCAGAGATCTAGCCTACGAGCAGTACTTC.

This sequence joins TRBV4-3 and TRBJ2-1, with 7 bases lining up with TRBD2. The trim removed 0 bases at V and 2 bases at J, leaving 1 base unmatched. CDR3 size: 15 residues. The germline V gene encodes CDR1 LGHNA and CDR2 YSLEER. DNA of the CDR3: TGCGCCAGCAGCCAAGATCTAGCGGCCTACAATGAGCAGTTCTTC. Protein sequence: CASSQDLAAYNEQFF.

The rearrangement joins TRBV7-2 to TRBJ2-7; TRBD2 aligns across 8 bases. Trimming at V came to 0 bases and at J to 4 bases, leaving 2 bases not matched to a gene. CDR3 length: 14 residues. Germline V lookup: CDR1 SGHTA, CDR2 FQGNSA. CDR3 sequence reads: CASSLAGLGYEQYF. DNA of the CDR3: TGTGCCAGCAGCTTAGCGGGACTAGGTTACGAGCAGTACTTC.

The rearrangement links TRBV27 to TRBJ2-7; a weak D match, TRBD1 (6 bases). The CDR3 is 15 residues long. CDR1 MNHEY and CDR2 SMNVEV come from the germline V gene (reference sequence). V gave up 2 bases and J gave up 2 bases, with 13 bases separating them. CDR3 coding DNA: TGTGCCAGCAGTTTACAAGTCGGACAGACCTACGAGCAGTACTTC. Protein product: CASSLQVGQTYEQYF.

The chain has TRBV4-3 and TRBJ1-3; unclear D gene. Germline lookup yields CDR1 LGHNA and CDR2 YSLEER. This CDR3 comprises 14 residues. V was cut by 4 bases and J by 0 bases, with 7 bases left in between. CDR3 DNA: TGCGCCAGCAGCCCGGTGGTCTCTGGAAACACCATATATTTT. Residues: CASSPVVSGNTIYF.

The chain joins TRBV11-3 to TRBJ2-1; TRBD2 matches at 9 bases. The ends lost 3 bases at V and 9 bases at J; junction bases unmatched: 6. This CDR3 is built from 14 residues. The germline CDR1 and CDR2 sequences are SGHNT and YENEEA. CDR3 in DNA: TGTGCCAGCAGCTTTAAAGGACTAGCGCGTGAGCAGTTCTTC. It specifies CASSFKGLAREQFF. The whole variable domain, filled in from reference TRBV11-3 and TRBJ2-1, reads EAGVVQSPRYKIIEKKQPVAFWCNPISGHNTLYWYLQNLGQGPELLIRYENEEAVDDSQLPKDRFSAERLKGVDSTLKIQPAELGDSAVYLCASSFKGLAREQFFGPGTRLTVL.

This chain links TRBV9 with TRBJ2-5; 8 bases fit TRBD2. Trimming removed 0 bases from V and 5 bases from J; junction bases left unmatched: 6. CDR3 length: 15 residues. Germline-derived CDR1 and CDR2 are SGDLS and YYNGEE. CDR3 DNA sequence: TGTGCCAGCAGCGTAGATAGCGGGGCAGGGGAGACCCAGTACTTC. Its translation is CASSVDSGAGETQYF.

Notes on this clone: This sample includes further DNA sequences coding for the same CDR3. The chain combines TRBV5-6 with TRBJ2-5, with 11 bases identical to TRBD2. With 0 bases clipped from V and 4 bases from J, the junction kept 2 bases outside the gene matches. Germline loops: CDR1 SGHDT, CDR2 YYEEEE. The CDR3 covers 15 residues. The CDR3 sequence is CASSLVAGGRETQYF. CDR3 coding DNA: TGTGCCAGCAGCTTGGTAGCGGGAGGGCGAGAGACCCAGTACTTC. The full variable domain, its missing parts supplied by reference TRBV5-6 and TRBJ2-5, is DAGVTQSPTHLIKTRGQQVTLRCSPKSGHDTVSWYQQALGQGPQFIFQYYEEEERQRGNFPDRFSGHQFPNYSSELNVNALLLGDSALYLCASSLVAGGRETQYFGPGTRLLVL.

This clone was seen a single time. This chain connects TRBV5-4 to TRBJ1-1; D not certain. In germline, CDR1 is SGHNT, CDR2 YYREEE (reference sequence). The CDR3 contains 14 residues. V was cut by 4 bases and J by 1 base, with 11 bases left in between. The CDR3, as DNA: TGTGCCAGCAGCGGAGAACATGGGAACACTGAAGCTTTCTTT. Amino acid sequence: CASSGEHGNTEAFF.

A single count supports this clone. The chain employs TRBV19 and TRBJ2-2, with TRBD2 matching over 12 bases. Germline lookup yields CDR1 LNHDA and CDR2 SQIVND (reference sequence). The CDR3 runs to 15 residues. J was trimmed by 5 bases and V by 6 bases; bases with no gene match: 4. The CDR3 spells CASRTSGSGTGELFF. For the CDR3, the DNA is TGTGCCAGTAGGACTAGCGGGAGCGGGACCGGGGAGCTGTTTTTT. The entire variable domain, with the rest obtained from reference TRBV19 and TRBJ2-2, is as follows: DGGITQSPKYLFRKEGQNVTLSCEQNLNHDAMYWYRQDPGQGLRLIYYSQIVNDFQKGDIAEGYSVSREKKESFPLTVTSAQKNPTAFYLCASRTSGSGTGELFFGEGSRLTVL.

This chain connects TRBV7-6 to TRBJ2-7, with D tentatively TRBD1 (6 bases). CDR3 size: 15 residues. CDR1 is SGHVS, CDR2 FNYEAQ, per germline. V gave up 3 bases and J gave up 0 bases, with 12 bases separating them. The CDR3 spells CASSFQQGGSYEQYF. As DNA, the CDR3 is TGTGCCAGCAGCTTTCAGCAAGGGGGCTCCTACGAGCAGTACTTC.

The chain carries TRBV4-2 and TRBJ2-2, with 7 bases that match TRBD2. CDR1 LGHNA and CDR2 YNFKEQ come from the germline V gene. The V and J ends lost 0 bases and 0 bases, in that order; junction bases with no gene match: 1. The CDR3 is 16 amino acids. In DNA form, the CDR3 reads TGTGCCAGCAGCCAAGACGGGGGGTCGAACACCGGGGAGCTGTTTTTT. Translated, it gives CASSQDGGSNTGELFF.

The J gene is TRBJ2-1, the V gene TRBV7-9; tentative D call: TRBD1 (6 bases). Trimming left V 4 bases short and J 1 base short, with 14 bases between. This CDR3 contains 16 residues. Looked up from germline, CDR1 is SEHNR and CDR2 is FQNEAQ (reference sequence). CDR3 DNA sequence: TGTGCCAGCAGCTCGAACAGGGCAGCATCCTACAATGAGCAGTTCTTC. It yields the protein CASSSNRAASYNEQFF.

The chain employs TRBV24-1 and TRBJ2-3, with D perhaps matching TRBD2 (6 bases). The CDR3 length is 15 residues. V lost 5 bases and J 4 bases, leaving 15 bases between the germline ends. Germline values: CDR1 KGHDR, CDR2 SFDVKD. CDR3 in amino acids: CATSGGGMGADTQYF. DNA of the CDR3: TGTGCCACCAGTGGGGGCGGGATGGGGGCAGATACGCAGTATTTT.

The J gene is TRBJ2-7, the V gene TRBV14; D is ambiguous. The germline V and J ends were trimmed by 0 bases and 6 bases, with 9 bases remaining between them. This CDR3 spans 13 amino acids. Per the germline V gene, CDR1 is SGHDN and CDR2 is FVKESK. Here the CDR3 reads CASSQDNGSEQYF. CDR3 DNA sequence: TGTGCCAGCAGCCAAGATAACGGTTCCGAGCAGTACTTC.

The gene calls are TRBV5-1 and TRBJ2-7; 8 bases are a match to TRBD1. The CDR3 runs 13 residues. The V segment lost 0 bases and the J segment 5 bases; nucleotides outside the gene matches: 1. Germline CDR1 is SGHRS and CDR2 is YFSETQ. CDR3 in DNA: TGCGCCAGCAGCTTGGACAGGGGGAACGAGCAGTACTTC. Amino acid sequence: CASSLDRGNEQYF.

The chain has TRBV11-2 and TRBJ1-4; 7 nucleotides match TRBD1. Unmatched junction bases numbered 5, after V lost 5 bases and J lost 5 bases. Germline V gene sequence: CDR1 SGHAT, CDR2 FQNNGV. This CDR3 spans 14 amino acids. The CDR3 DNA sequence: TGTGCCAGCAGCCCACAGGGGATGAATGAAAAACTGTTTTTT. The encoded protein is CASSPQGMNEKLFF.

Here the CDR3 DNA reads TGTGCCAGCGGGGGGACCGGGACAGGGGTCCTCGGGACTGAAGCTTTCTTT. It codes for CASGGTGTGVLGTEAFF. The V and J genes are TRBV9 and TRBJ1-1; 10 bases are a match to TRBD1. J was trimmed by 5 bases and V by 7 bases; bases with no gene match: 17. Germline CDR1 is SGDLS and CDR2 is YYNGEE. The CDR3 length is 17 residues. Combining the CDR3 with reference TRBV9 and TRBJ1-1 gives the whole variable domain DSGVTQTPKHLITATGQRVTLRCSPRSGDLSVYWYQQSLDQGLQFLIQYYNGEERAKGNILERFSAQQFPDLHSELNLSSLELGDSALYFCASGGTGTGVLGTEAFFGQGTRLTVV.

The rearrangement links TRBV6-2 or TRBV6-3 to TRBJ2-7, with 9 bases identical to TRBD2. This CDR3 region has 15 residues. J was trimmed by 0 bases and V by 5 bases; bases with no gene match: 5. Germline V CDR1 and CDR2: MNHEY, SVGEGT. CDR3 nucleotide sequence: TGTGCCAGCAGTCCCAGCGGGAGGATCTCCTACGAGCAGTACTTC. Amino acid sequence: CASSPSGRISYEQYF.

This clone was seen a single time. This chain connects TRBV6-4 to TRBJ2-3, with D perhaps matching TRBD2 (6 bases). CDR3 length: 15 amino acids. From germline, CDR1 is MRHNA and CDR2 SNTAGT. V was cut by 3 bases and J by 2 bases, with 12 bases left in between. In DNA, the CDR3 is TGTGCCAGCAGTGATCGGGGGAGACCCACAGATACGCAGTATTTT. This sequence encodes CASSDRGRPTDTQYF.

This rearrangement joins TRBV28 to TRBJ2-5, with TRBD2 identical over 13 bases. Germline V CDR1 and CDR2: MDHEN, SYDVKM. This CDR3 is 15 amino acids long. Trimming at V came to 10 bases and at J to 3 bases, leaving 8 bases not matched to a gene. The CDR3 spells CATGGLAGIEETQYF. CDR3 nucleotides: TGTGCCACCGGGGGACTAGCGGGAATTGAAGAGACCCAGTACTTC.

The J gene is TRBJ2-4, the V gene TRBV11-2; D possibly corresponds to TRBD1 (6 bases). Deletions cut 5 bases from V and 7 bases from J, with 21 bases between. This CDR3 has 16 residues. Per germline, CDR1 SGHAT and CDR2 FQNNGV. DNA for the CDR3: TGTGCCAGCAGCAAGAGGACAGCTCCGCTTTTTAACATTCAGTACTTC. Protein sequence: CASSKRTAPLFNIQYF.

V is TRBV6-2 or TRBV6-3 and J is TRBJ2-7; 13 positions agree with TRBD2. Looked up from germline, CDR1 is MNHEY and CDR2 is SVGEGT. V shed 2 bases, J shed 3 bases, and the junction held 7 bases outside the gene matches. The CDR3 covers 17 residues. This chain's CDR3 is CASSYGLAGAPLYEQYF. As DNA, the CDR3 is TGTGCCAGCAGTTACGGACTAGCGGGGGCGCCCCTCTACGAGCAGTACTTC.

V gene TRBV6-6 combines with J gene TRBJ2-7, with TRBD2 identical over 7 bases. CDR3 length: 12 residues. Germline CDR1 and CDR2: MNHNY and SVGAGI (reference sequence). The V gene end was trimmed by 7 bases and the J gene end by 5 bases; junction bases not matched to a gene: 5. CDR3 bases: TGTGCCAGCAACGGACGGGGGGACGAGCAGTACTTC. Protein sequence: CASNGRGDEQYF.

The chain has TRBV5-1 and TRBJ2-7, with D possibly being TRBD1 (5 bases). V lost 4 bases to trimming and J lost 5 bases, with 16 bases between them. This CDR3 spans 14 amino acids. Germline V CDR1 and CDR2: SGHRS, YFSETQ. The CDR3 nucleotides read TGCGCCAGCAGCAGGGGATCCTCTCTAAACGAGCAGTACTTC. Protein sequence: CASSRGSSLNEQYF.

The chain recombines TRBV5-1 with TRBJ2-7; D may be TRBD1 (5 bases). The germline CDR1 and CDR2 sequences are SGHRS and YFSETQ. V was pared by 2 bases and J by 5 bases, with 14 bases between. CDR3 length: 14 residues. In DNA, the CDR3 is TGCGCCAGCAGCTTCTCAACAGGTTTCCACGAGCAGTACTTC. Residues: CASSFSTGFHEQYF.

This chain joins TRBV24-1 and TRBJ2-1, with 11 nucleotides matching TRBD2. This CDR3 has 16 residues. With V trimmed by 3 bases and J by 3 bases, 3 bases remained unmatched. In germline, CDR1 is KGHDR, CDR2 SFDVKD. CDR3 amino acids: CATSDTSGSYYNEQFF. CDR3 bases: TGTGCCACCAGTGATACTAGCGGGAGTTACTACAATGAGCAGTTCTTC.